Listed below are T cell receptor beta chains from one sample, sequenced in a study of identical twins. TCRdb analysed the 5' RACE reads with MiXCR anew, one entry per CDR3 protein. The data contain 200,000 to 300,000 distinct CDR3 sequences, approximately 10% of them singletons. Sequenced input: memory T cells sorted from blood. The receptors shown here come from a man aged 45-65 years in good health. Both conserved end residues are part of each CDR3. Each record gives: D gene, clone size, V gene, J gene, CDR3 protein, CDR3 DNA. A D gene is named only where the DNA matches it firmly. The size field is filled for only some rows; it gives once, few, many or a size class.

D gene: .
clone size: few
V gene: TRBV20-1
J gene: TRBJ2-3
CDR3 protein: CSAQDRITDTQYF
CDR3 DNA: TGCAGTGCACAAGACAGGATCACAGATACGCAGTATTTT

D gene: .
clone size: many
V gene: TRBV11-2
J gene: TRBJ1-1
CDR3 protein: CASSLYAIRAEAFF
CDR3 DNA: TGTGCCAGCAGCTTGTATGCAATTCGCGCTGAAGCTTTCTTT

D gene: TRBD2
clone size: .
V gene: TRBV6-4
J gene: TRBJ2-1
CDR3 protein: CASRTDRGKGLAGGSIDEQFF
CDR3 DNA: TGTGCCAGCAGGACCGACAGGGGGAAGGGACTAGCGGGAGGTTCAATTGATGAGCAGTTCTTC

D gene: .
clone size: many
V gene: TRBV11-2
J gene: TRBJ2-5
CDR3 protein: CASSFRVAGSLRPQETQYF
CDR3 DNA: TGTGCCAGCAGCTTTCGAGTGGCGGGAAGTCTCCGGCCCCAAGAGACCCAGTACTTC

D gene: .
clone size: many
V gene: TRBV6-1
J gene: TRBJ1-1
CDR3 protein: CASRLGPRTEAFF
CDR3 DNA: TGTGCCAGCAGACTAGGACCCAGGACTGAAGCTTTCTTT

D gene: TRBD2
clone size: .
V gene: TRBV4-2
J gene: TRBJ2-7
CDR3 protein: CASSQVEASGVHEQYF
CDR3 DNA: TGTGCCAGCAGCCAAGTGGAGGCTAGCGGTGTCCACGAGCAGTACTTC

D gene: .
clone size: few
V gene: TRBV15
J gene: TRBJ2-7
CDR3 protein: CATSSTNRALEQYF
CDR3 DNA: TGTGCCACCAGCAGCACAAACCGGGCCCTCGAGCAGTACTTC

D gene: TRBD1
clone size: few
V gene: TRBV20-1
J gene: TRBJ2-5
CDR3 protein: CSAESRDRQETQYF
CDR3 DNA: TGCAGTGCTGAAAGCCGGGACAGACAAGAGACCCAGTACTTC

D gene: .
clone size: .
V gene: TRBV6-4
J gene: TRBJ2-1
CDR3 protein: CASSTGAASSYNEQFF
CDR3 DNA: TGTGCCAGCAGTACCGGCGCTGCGAGCTCCTACAATGAGCAGTTCTTC

D gene: TRBD2
clone size: .
V gene: TRBV6-2/TRBV6-3
J gene: TRBJ2-2
CDR3 protein: CASSLAGGPPGELFF
CDR3 DNA: TGTGCCAGCAGTTTGGCGGGAGGGCCCCCCGGGGAGCTGTTTTTT

D gene: .
clone size: few
V gene: TRBV20-1
J gene: TRBJ2-2
CDR3 protein: CSAGVPGELFF
CDR3 DNA: TGCAGTGCTGGCGTACCCGGGGAGCTGTTTTTT

D gene: .
clone size: many
V gene: TRBV20-1
J gene: TRBJ2-7
CDR3 protein: CSATSWGEIGIDRYEQYF
CDR3 DNA: TGCAGTGCTACGAGTTGGGGTGAAATTGGGATTGATCGGTACGAGCAGTACTTC

D gene: .
clone size: many
V gene: TRBV6-2/TRBV6-3
J gene: TRBJ2-5
CDR3 protein: CASSYRAEGETQYF
CDR3 DNA: TGTGCCAGCAGTTATCGGGCGGAGGGGGAGACCCAGTACTTC

D gene: .
clone size: few
V gene: TRBV4-2
J gene: TRBJ2-1
CDR3 protein: CASSQDWFSSSYNEQFF
CDR3 DNA: TGTGCCAGCAGCCAAGATTGGTTTAGCAGCTCCTACAATGAGCAGTTCTTC

D gene: .
clone size: .
V gene: TRBV4-3
J gene: TRBJ1-4
CDR3 protein: CASSQGTGLLAKLFF
CDR3 DNA: TGCGCCAGCAGCCAAGGGACCGGACTTTTGGCCAAACTGTTTTTT

D gene: .
clone size: .
V gene: TRBV5-4
J gene: TRBJ1-2
CDR3 protein: CASSTTENYGYTF
CDR3 DNA: TGTGCCAGCAGCACCACCGAGAACTATGGCTACACCTTC

D gene: .
clone size: .
V gene: TRBV24-1
J gene: TRBJ2-5
CDR3 protein: CATRGEAETQYF
CDR3 DNA: TGTGCCACCAGGGGAGAGGCGGAGACCCAGTACTTC

D gene: .
clone size: many
V gene: TRBV11-2
J gene: TRBJ1-1
CDR3 protein: CASSSGRLVEAFF
CDR3 DNA: TGTGCCAGCAGCTCTGGGAGGTTGGTGGAAGCTTTCTTT

D gene: TRBD1
clone size: few
V gene: TRBV15
J gene: TRBJ2-5
CDR3 protein: CATSRVGQVQETQYF
CDR3 DNA: TGTGCCACCAGCAGAGTTGGACAGGTCCAAGAGACCCAGTACTTC

D gene: TRBD2
clone size: many
V gene: TRBV4-3
J gene: TRBJ2-2
CDR3 protein: CASSQEGGRNTGELFF
CDR3 DNA: TGCGCCAGCAGCCAAGAAGGCGGGAGAAACACCGGGGAGCTGTTTTTT

D gene: .
clone size: many
V gene: TRBV3-1
J gene: TRBJ1-5
CDR3 protein: CASSPEGLSQPQHF
CDR3 DNA: TGTGCCAGCAGCCCGGAGGGTTTGAGTCAGCCCCAGCATTTT

D gene: .
clone size: few
V gene: TRBV18
J gene: TRBJ1-5
CDR3 protein: CASSVPDGPQHF
CDR3 DNA: TGTGCCAGCTCAGTACCGGACGGGCCCCAGCATTTT

D gene: .
clone size: many
V gene: TRBV4-2
J gene: TRBJ2-7
CDR3 protein: CASRATSSSYEQYF
CDR3 DNA: TGTGCCAGCAGGGCGACTAGTTCGTCCTACGAGCAGTACTTC

D gene: TRBD2
clone size: .
V gene: TRBV7-2
J gene: TRBJ2-5
CDR3 protein: CASSRPGLAGAETQYF
CDR3 DNA: TGTGCCAGCAGCCGCCCTGGACTAGCGGGGGCGGAGACCCAGTACTTC

D gene: .
clone size: many
V gene: TRBV4-2
J gene: TRBJ2-1
CDR3 protein: CASRSDGESSYNEQFF
CDR3 DNA: TGTGCCAGCAGGTCCGACGGCGAAAGCTCCTACAATGAGCAGTTCTTC

D gene: TRBD1
clone size: many
V gene: TRBV2
J gene: TRBJ1-4
CDR3 protein: CASSYRQGTNEKLFF
CDR3 DNA: TGTGCCAGCAGTTATAGACAGGGAACTAATGAAAAACTGTTTTTT

D gene: .
clone size: many
V gene: TRBV7-2
J gene: TRBJ2-7
CDR3 protein: CASSRDRFSQYF
CDR3 DNA: TGTGCCAGCAGCCGCGACAGGTTCTCTCAGTACTTC

D gene: TRBD2
clone size: .
V gene: TRBV29-1
J gene: TRBJ2-7
CDR3 protein: CSVEGTSGSSYEQYF
CDR3 DNA: TGCAGCGTTGAAGGGACTAGCGGGAGCTCCTACGAGCAGTACTTC

D gene: .
clone size: .
V gene: TRBV9
J gene: TRBJ2-1
CDR3 protein: CASSVSGNGIRNEQFF
CDR3 DNA: TGTGCCAGCAGCGTATCCGGAAACGGCATTAGGAATGAGCAGTTCTTC

D gene: TRBD1
clone size: many
V gene: TRBV12-3/TRBV12-4
J gene: TRBJ1-5
CDR3 protein: CASSRRGRDQPQHF
CDR3 DNA: TGTGCCAGCAGTCGTAGGGGGCGCGATCAGCCCCAGCATTTT

D gene: TRBD2
clone size: .
V gene: TRBV20-1
J gene: TRBJ2-5
CDR3 protein: CSAIDPGGAKTQYF
CDR3 DNA: TGCAGTGCTATTGATCCCGGGGGGGCCAAGACCCAGTACTTC

D gene: .
clone size: many
V gene: TRBV9
J gene: TRBJ1-1
CDR3 protein: CASSVDSRNTEAFF
CDR3 DNA: TGTGCCAGCAGCGTAGATTCCCGGAACACTGAAGCTTTCTTT

D gene: .
clone size: many
V gene: TRBV20-1
J gene: TRBJ1-1
CDR3 protein: CSARGGRTEAFF
CDR3 DNA: TGCAGTGCTAGAGGGGGGCGCACTGAAGCTTTCTTT

D gene: .
clone size: few
V gene: TRBV29-1
J gene: TRBJ2-7
CDR3 protein: CSVEIRASYEQYF
CDR3 DNA: TGCAGCGTTGAAATTCGGGCCTCCTACGAGCAGTACTTC

D gene: TRBD2
clone size: many
V gene: TRBV5-1
J gene: TRBJ2-7
CDR3 protein: CASSLASAGGPEEQYF
CDR3 DNA: TGCGCCAGCAGCTTGGCCTCGGCGGGAGGCCCTGAGGAGCAGTACTTC

D gene: .
clone size: many
V gene: TRBV12-3/TRBV12-4
J gene: TRBJ2-2
CDR3 protein: CASSFQANTGELFF
CDR3 DNA: TGTGCCAGCAGTTTCCAAGCGAACACCGGGGAGCTGTTTTTT

D gene: .
clone size: .
V gene: TRBV27
J gene: TRBJ1-1
CDR3 protein: CASRITRNTEAFF
CDR3 DNA: TGTGCCAGCCGAATTACCCGGAACACTGAAGCTTTCTTT

D gene: TRBD2
clone size: few
V gene: TRBV14
J gene: TRBJ2-7
CDR3 protein: CASSPEASGRGEHEQYF
CDR3 DNA: TGTGCCAGCAGCCCGGAGGCTAGCGGGAGGGGGGAGCACGAGCAGTACTTC

D gene: .
clone size: .
V gene: TRBV6-2/TRBV6-3
J gene: TRBJ2-7
CDR3 protein: CASSRGGHEQYF
CDR3 DNA: TGTGCCAGCAGCAGAGGTGGCCACGAGCAGTACTTC

D gene: TRBD2
clone size: .
V gene: TRBV2
J gene: TRBJ2-3
CDR3 protein: CASRETGLAGGDTQYF
CDR3 DNA: TGTGCCAGCAGAGAGACGGGACTAGCGGGAGGGGATACGCAGTATTTT

D gene: TRBD1
clone size: few
V gene: TRBV11-2
J gene: TRBJ1-4
CDR3 protein: CASSSWGTGVEKLFF
CDR3 DNA: TGTGCCAGCAGCTCCTGGGGGACAGGCGTCGAAAAACTGTTTTTT